This record looks at one TCR beta chain sequence and its context. Which antigen it targets is not known. No much larger clone exists at a distance of one base, and base qualities are not known. The library was produced with the immunoSEQ multiplex PCR assay. For the multiplex PCR, a mixture combining 60 forward primers for TCR Vbeta segments and 13 reverse primers for TCR Jbeta segments was used. Amplification of the CDR3 region of rearranged TCR beta genes was performed with a multiplex PCR assay on genomic DNA. On the Illumina HiSeq System, the amplified TCR beta libraries were sequenced as 87-base-pair reads. The paper's processing steps were these. Across the 670 or so repertoires, a later analysis counted approximately 83 million unique TCR beta chains, 9.5 million to 13 million of which were shared by at least two donors. To remove PCR and sequencing errors, raw reads were error-corrected and collapsed into unique sequences using a nearest-neighbor algorithm that merged closely related sequences. CDR3 sequences were aligned to IMGT reference sequences to assign V, D and J gene segments. For a sequence to be retained, a match of at least six nucleotides to both a V gene segment and a J gene segment was required. Rearrangements were classified as productive when the CDR3 lacked stop codons and remained in frame with V and J, and all other rearrangements were classified as non-productive. CDR3 was defined by IMGT convention, running from the second conserved V-encoded cysteine to the conserved J-encoded phenylalanine. Sequences without an unambiguous match to a single V gene segment were excluded from the earlier analysis of 587 of the donors. In an earlier analysis of 587 of the donors, a V segment was called functional when productive rearrangements were above 56.7%, and segregating when the standard deviation between donors exceeded 5%. To diagnose cytomegalovirus status from the catalog of TCR beta chain sequences, a statistical classification framework was built. A later analysis assigned V and J genes by comparing TCR nucleotide sequences with IMGT/GENE-DB human TR gene sequences. A later analysis assigned CDR3 sequences and most-parsimonious VDJ recombination scenarios with the TCRdist pipeline. A later analysis defined each TCR beta chain by its CDR3 amino acid sequence plus V-gene family, and excluded reads lacking a unique V-gene family. To address suspected cross-contamination and a sequencing artifact, a later analysis removed some 620 highly shared, low-generation-probability nucleotide sequences. For each public chain, a later analysis derived a clonal expansion index from normalized ranks of inferred template counts within each repertoire. In a later analysis, generation probabilities were computed using a VDJ recombination model fitted to out-of-frame rearrangements, and the results were checked against IGoR. A later analysis scored TCR-TCR, TCR-HLA and TCR-CMV co-occurrence with hypergeometric tests, applying a repertoire-size bias correction to TCR pairs. A later analysis estimated false discovery rates by permuting HLA or CMV assignments 20 times. A later analysis grouped co-occurring TCRs with DBSCAN, adding TCRdist sequence similarity when clustering within HLA-allele-positive subsets. For co-occurrence clustering, repertoires with fewer than 30,000 or more than 120,000 public chains were excluded, along with about five repertoires with anomalous nucleotide sharing. TCRdb took over this immuneACCESS table, retaining in-frame rearrangements with V and J assigned. Such tables are incomplete; in checked studies, under half of the missing clones stem from an unresolved V gene, and the remainder is unexplained. D and trimming come from the DNA, and the V and J calls and clone size come from that table. The sample profile shows about 200,000 clones; 82% of them were found once. Together, the top ten hold roughly 5.5% of the sample.

The cohort consisted of 666 healthy bone marrow donors. At the time of sampling, every cohort member was nominally healthy, though immune exposures that went unrecorded were likely present. The donor was CMV seropositive and was included in the group of about 290 seropositive cohort members. Every donor gave a peripheral blood sample, and the peripheral blood mononuclear cells from that sample were used for TCR beta sequencing. The Qiagen DNeasy Blood Extraction Kit was used to extract genomic DNA from the blood cell samples. Clipping removes 5 bases from V and 8 bases from J, with 4 as the unmatched junction base count. The CDR3 contains 13 residues, cysteine and phenylalanine counted. CDR3 DNA is the only sequence kept; it has 39 bases, read in frame from the first base. Reading the germline V gene (reference sequence) gives CDR1 MNHEY and CDR2 SMNVEV. The source of the sample is a study of cytomegalovirus exposure and HLA in healthy donors (dated by TCRdb to the late 2010s). About the study as a whole: According to an earlier analysis of a few hundred of the donors, about 180 million T cells yielded roughly 110 million unique TCR beta sequences and around 280 Gb of sequence data. Of the roughly 390 genotyped donors, 80% to 90% were placed in the genetic ancestry cluster associated with self-reported Caucasian donors. All discovery cohort repertoires had been generated using a single sequencing platform. To predict cytomegalovirus infection status, the study brought together high-throughput TCR immunosequencing, statistical association of individual TCRs with disease status, and machine learning. Roughly five DR-DQ haplotypes were handled as single units for association and clustering, since linkage in the cohort was strong. Among some 400 genotyped donors of the cohort, an average of roughly 230,000 unique TCR beta nucleotide sequences was sequenced per donor, of which about 18% were non-productive. A later genetic analysis used genome-wide SNP genotypes for about 55% of the 666 donors, treating that subset as a discovery cohort. An earlier analysis of around 580 of the donors used high-throughput TCR beta sequencing to judge whether each TCR beta V gene segment behaved as functional or pseudogenic. Using immunosequencing, the study profiled T cell repertoires from roughly 650 subjects and related those repertoires to cytomegalovirus serostatus. HLA typing included class I and class II loci at four-digit resolution. Typing coverage varied by locus: roughly 629-630 donors for A, B, C, DRB1 and DQB1; approximately 500 for DQA1; some 610 for DPA1; around 490 for DPB1. Around 320 gigabases of sequencing data and roughly 90 million unique TCR sequences were included in an early release covering 500 to 750 HLA-typed donors. In a later analysis, previously published TCR beta repertoires from fewer than 750 donors were re-analyzed and high-resolution HLA genotyping was added so that TCR occurrence patterns could be studied. Along with the approximately 650-subject first cohort, a separate validation cohort of 120 different subjects was used. The aim of the study was to test whether cataloging public T cell receptors could identify signatures of past pathogen exposure. Donor age, sex, ethnicity and CMV serostatus were collected together with the repertoire data. Rather than using new phenotypic data, the later analysis identified candidate immune exposures from TCR beta sequences and from how often those sequences occurred across donors. Broad study findings and their caveats: Three of the identified cytomegalovirus-associated TCR beta chains were confirmed in vitro to be specific for cytomegalovirus antigens. A total of fewer than 200 TCR beta chains were listed by the study as associated with cytomegalovirus. Several of the top co-occurrence clusters appeared to be linked to parvovirus B19, influenza, CMV and Epstein-Barr virus, according to a later analysis. At a false discovery rate of 0.05, a later analysis linked around 15,000 TCR beta sequences to specific HLA alleles. Immune exposure information for the cohort was limited to CMV serostatus. A further reported finding was that TCR beta sequences accurately predicted the HLA-A and HLA-B alleles for most subjects in the first cohort. According to the authors, the approach could potentially be generalized to other disease states and immunological phenotypes. In an earlier analysis of about 550 of the donors, most TCR beta V segments were observed in productive rearrangements about 87% or about 30% of the time, broadly matching IMGT annotations. Strong co-occurrence of HLA alleles, especially DR and DQ, made assigning TCR associations to individual alleles difficult. The classifier was reported to diagnose cytomegalovirus status with high specificity and sensitivity in both the original and validation cohorts. An association between a missense DCLRE1C variant and V-gene and J-gene trimming of TCR beta chains was found in a later genetic analysis and replicated in an independent cohort. A cluster of highly shared sequence variants was judged likely to be a technical artifact of the sequencing pipeline. Roughly uniform sequencing depth across donors was assumed in presence/absence analyses, although this assumption may not hold. While some public TCRs were present in many individuals, most TCR sequences turned up only very rarely across donors. HLA typing was unavailable for some donors at each locus, so association tests used only the typed subset. Linkage disequilibrium might explain the correlated functional status among segregating V segments, but an unknown experimental factor could not be ruled out. In a later analysis, HLA-associated TCR beta chains showed more clonal expansion and lower generation probabilities than non-associated chains that were equally common. Because counts were too low, roughly 18 rarely observed V segments, including chromosome 9 orphons, were left out of the earlier analysis of 500 to 750 of the donors. A later analysis found that TCR association rates varied across HLA loci, with DRB1 alleles showing the most associated TCRs and HLA-C alleles the fewest. According to a later genetic analysis, donors in an Asian-associated ancestry cluster had fewer N-insertions in productive TCRs than the approximately 610-donor mean. In this cohort, only TCR beta chains were sequenced, and detectable features were limited by the absence of alpha or paired-chain data. A later analysis found that most CMV-associated TCR beta chains appeared HLA-restricted, with HLA associations seemingly driven largely by CMV exposure. Some IMGT-functional V segments, including TRBV6-2 and TRBV6-3, could not be distinguished by the 87-base-pair reads and were therefore excluded.

The receptor chain draws on TRBV27 and TRBJ1-4; 8 of the junction bases match TRBD1. This TCR derives from a middle-aged man in good health and CMV-seropositive. The sequenced sample consisted of PBMCs. CDR3 protein: CASSAGQVEKLFF. The DNA sequence follows: TGTGCCAGCAGTGCGGGACAGGTAGAAAAACTGTTTTTT.